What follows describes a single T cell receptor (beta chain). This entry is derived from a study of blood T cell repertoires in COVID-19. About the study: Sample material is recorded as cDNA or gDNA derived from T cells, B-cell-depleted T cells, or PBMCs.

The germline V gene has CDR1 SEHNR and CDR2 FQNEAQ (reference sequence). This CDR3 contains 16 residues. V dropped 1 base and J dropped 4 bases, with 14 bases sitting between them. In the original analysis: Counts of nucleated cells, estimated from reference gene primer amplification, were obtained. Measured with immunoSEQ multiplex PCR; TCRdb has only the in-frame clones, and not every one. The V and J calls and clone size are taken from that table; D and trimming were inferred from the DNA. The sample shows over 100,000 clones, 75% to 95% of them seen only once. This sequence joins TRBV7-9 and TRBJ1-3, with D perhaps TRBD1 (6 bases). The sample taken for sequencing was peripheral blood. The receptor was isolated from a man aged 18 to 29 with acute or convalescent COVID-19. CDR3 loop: CASSLGRGTLGNTIYF. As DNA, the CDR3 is TGTGCCAGCAGCTTAGGCAGGGGTACTTTAGGAAACACCATATATTTT.